This T cell receptor beta chain appears in the sequencing data of a study of glioma-infiltrating T cells after dendritic cell vaccination. Across the whole study: Dendritic cell vaccination trial patients had either newly diagnosed or recurrent glioblastoma. Treatment, given 2003 to 2012, was autologous tumor lysate-pulsed dendritic cell vaccination. General study results and limits: Patients with more pretreatment TILs had longer time to progression and survival.

With respect to this clone: The antigen is unknown.

PBMC sampling occurred before vaccination, two weeks after the third dose, and at progression. Some clones are missing from TCRdb's copy, which holds only in-frame ones; the method was immunoSEQ multiplex PCR. Of under 100,000 clones listed, approximately 81% were seen once; the top ten hold about 3.2%. The receptor was derived from a human donor with glioblastoma. The source was blood, collected before dendritic cell vaccination.

This chain's CDR3 is CASSLQSIQAGNTIYF. The CDR3 DNA sequence: TGCGCCAGCAGCTTGCAGAGTATCCAGGCAGGAAACACCATATATTTT. The V call is TRBV5-1, the J call TRBJ1-3; D unclear. Germline V gives CDR1 SGHRS, CDR2 YFSETQ. CDR3 length: 16 amino acids. Trimming pared 1 base from V and 4 bases from J, leaving 15 bases between.